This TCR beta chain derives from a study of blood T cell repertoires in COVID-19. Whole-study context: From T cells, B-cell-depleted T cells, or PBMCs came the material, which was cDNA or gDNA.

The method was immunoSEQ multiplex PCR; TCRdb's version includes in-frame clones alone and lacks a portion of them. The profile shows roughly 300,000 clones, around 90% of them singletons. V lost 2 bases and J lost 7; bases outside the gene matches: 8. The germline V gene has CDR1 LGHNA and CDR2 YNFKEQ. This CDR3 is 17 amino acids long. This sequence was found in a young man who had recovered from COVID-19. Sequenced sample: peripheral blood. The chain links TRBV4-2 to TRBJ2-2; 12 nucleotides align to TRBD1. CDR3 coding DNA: TGTGCCAGCAGCCAAACCCGGGACAGGGGGCCTGTCGGGGAGCTGTTTTTT. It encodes CASSQTRDRGPVGELFF.